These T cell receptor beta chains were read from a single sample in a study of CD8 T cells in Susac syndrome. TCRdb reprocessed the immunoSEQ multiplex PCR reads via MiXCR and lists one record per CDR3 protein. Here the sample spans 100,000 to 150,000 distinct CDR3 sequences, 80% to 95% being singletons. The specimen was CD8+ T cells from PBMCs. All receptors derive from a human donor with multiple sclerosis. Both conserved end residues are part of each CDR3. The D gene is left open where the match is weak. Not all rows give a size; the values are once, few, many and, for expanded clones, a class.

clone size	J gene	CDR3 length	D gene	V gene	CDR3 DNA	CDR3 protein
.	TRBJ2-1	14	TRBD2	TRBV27	TGTGCCAGCAGTTTGACTAGCGGGTACAATGAGCAGTTCTTC	CASSLTSGYNEQFF
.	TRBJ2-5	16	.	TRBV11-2	TGTGCCAGCAGCTTAGATTCGAGGGGGTCCCTGGAGACCCAGTACTTC	CASSLDSRGSLETQYF
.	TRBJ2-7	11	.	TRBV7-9	TGTGCCAGCAGCTGGACATCCGAGCAGTACTTC	CASSWTSEQYF
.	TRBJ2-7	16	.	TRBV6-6	TGTGCCAGCACCGGCCCTATTGCGCCCCCCGACCACGAGCAGTACTTC	CASTGPIAPPDHEQYF
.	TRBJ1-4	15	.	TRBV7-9	TGTGCCAGCTCGCCAGGCGATGCAACTAATGAAAAACTGTTTTTT	CASSPGDATNEKLFF
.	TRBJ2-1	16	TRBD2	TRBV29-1	TGCAGCGTTGAAGGCGGGAGGGCCGAACAACACAATGAGCAGTTCTTC	CSVEGGRAEQHNEQFF
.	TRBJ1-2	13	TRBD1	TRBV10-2	TGCGCCAGCAGTGCAGACAGGGGTTCCGGCTACACCTTC	CASSADRGSGYTF
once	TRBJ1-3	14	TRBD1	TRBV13	TGTGCCAGCAGCCGAGAGGACAGGGAGAACACCATATATTTT	CASSREDRENTIYF
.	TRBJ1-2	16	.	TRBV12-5	TGTGCTAGTGGTTTGTTTTCGGGGGTAGTTAGCTATGGCTACACCTTC	CASGLFSGVVSYGYTF
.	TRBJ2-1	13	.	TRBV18	TGTGCCAGCTCACCACGGTATTTTGGTGAGCAGTTCTTC	CASSPRYFGEQFF
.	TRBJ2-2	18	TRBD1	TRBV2	TGTGCCAGCAGGCAAATGAGGGGACAGGGGTCGAACACCGGGGAGCTGTTTTTT	CASRQMRGQGSNTGELFF
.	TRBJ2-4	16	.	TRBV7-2	TGTGCCAGCAGCTTATATTCCTACGGGGCCAAAAACATTCAGTACTTC	CASSLYSYGAKNIQYF
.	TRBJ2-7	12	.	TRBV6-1	TGTGCCATCAGGGTAGGGCACTACGAGCAGTACTTC	CAIRVGHYEQYF
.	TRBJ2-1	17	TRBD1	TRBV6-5	TGTGCCAGCAGTTTAACGACCGGGACAGGGTCAAGTAATGAGCAGTTCTTC	CASSLTTGTGSSNEQFF
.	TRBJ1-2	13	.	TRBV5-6	TGTGCCAGCAGCTTCTTAAGCAGGGATGGCTACACCTTC	CASSFLSRDGYTF
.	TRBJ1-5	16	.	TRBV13	TGTGCCAGCAGCTTAGGCAGGGCCCTTAAAAATCAGCCCCAGCATTTT	CASSLGRALKNQPQHF
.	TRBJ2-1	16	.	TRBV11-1	TGTGCCAGCAGCCCTCGTCCGCTGGCAGGAACCAATGAGCAGTTCTTC	CASSPRPLAGTNEQFF
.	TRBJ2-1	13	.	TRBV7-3	TGTGCCAGCAGCTTAAGTGCCTACAATGAGCAGTTCTTC	CASSLSAYNEQFF
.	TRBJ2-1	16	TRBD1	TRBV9	TGTGCCAGCAGCGTAGATGGGACAGGGGCCCAGCACGAGCAGTTCTTC	CASSVDGTGAQHEQFF
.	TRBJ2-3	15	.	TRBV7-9	TGTGCCAGCAGCTCAACCACCAGATACACAGATACGCAGTATTTT	CASSSTTRYTDTQYF
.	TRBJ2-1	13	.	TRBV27	TGTGCCAGCAGTTCTGTCCTGCTGGGTGAGCAGTTCTTC	CASSSVLLGEQFF
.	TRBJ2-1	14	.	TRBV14	TGTGCCAGCAGCCAAACCTCTTACCCCGCTGAGCAGTTCTTC	CASSQTSYPAEQFF
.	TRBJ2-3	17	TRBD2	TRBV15	TGTGCCACCAGCAGAGATGCTAGCGGGGGTACCACAGATACGCAGTATTTT	CATSRDASGGTTDTQYF
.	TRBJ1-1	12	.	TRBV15	TGTGCCACCAGCAGAGAAACCTCGGACGCTTTCTTT	CATSRETSDAFF
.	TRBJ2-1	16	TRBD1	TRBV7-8	TGTGCCAGCACCCCAGGGGGCGCCCCAACTGACAATGAGCAGTTCTTC	CASTPGGAPTDNEQFF
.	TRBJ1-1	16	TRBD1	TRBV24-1	TGTGCCACCAGACCATTGGGGACAGGGGAAATAACTGAAGCTTTCTTT	CATRPLGTGEITEAFF
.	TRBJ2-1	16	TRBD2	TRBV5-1	TGCGCCAGCAGCGCAGGGACGGGGGGCTCCTACAATGAGCAGTTCTTC	CASSAGTGGSYNEQFF
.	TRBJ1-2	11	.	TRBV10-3	TGTGCCATCAGCGCCAATTATGGCTACACCTTC	CAISANYGYTF
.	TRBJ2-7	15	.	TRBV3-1	TGTGCCAGCAGCCAAGACAGCGGGCCATCCTACGAGCAGTACTTC	CASSQDSGPSYEQYF
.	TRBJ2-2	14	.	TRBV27	TGTGCCAGCAGTTTATCGCAGGGAACCGGGGAGCTGTTTTTT	CASSLSQGTGELFF
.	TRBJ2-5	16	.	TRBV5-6	TGTGCCAGCAGCTATCCTCGGACACGGGAAAGCGGGACCCAGTACTTC	CASSYPRTRESGTQYF
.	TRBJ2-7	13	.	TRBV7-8	TGTGCCAGCAGCTTATATTCGGGCTACGAGCAGTACTTC	CASSLYSGYEQYF
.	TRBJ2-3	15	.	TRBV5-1	TGCGCCAGCAGCTTCTACGAACTGGACACAGATACGCAGTATTTT	CASSFYELDTDTQYF
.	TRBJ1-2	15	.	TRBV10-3	TGTGCCATCATGGAGGGTGACGGAGTCGGCTATGGCTACACCTTC	CAIMEGDGVGYGYTF
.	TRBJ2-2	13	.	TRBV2	TGTGCCAGCAGTGAGAAGTACACCGGGGAGCTGTTTTTT	CASSEKYTGELFF
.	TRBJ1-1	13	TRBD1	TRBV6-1	TGTGCCAGCACTGGGGACAGGTACACTGAAGCTTTCTTT	CASTGDRYTEAFF
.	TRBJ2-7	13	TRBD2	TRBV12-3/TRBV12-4	TGTGCCAGCAGGGGGGAGGGCTCCTACGAGCAGTACTTC	CASRGEGSYEQYF
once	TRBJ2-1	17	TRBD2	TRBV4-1	TGCGCCAGCAGCCAAAAGGGGCGGGAGGGCCCGTACAATGAGCAGTTCTTC	CASSQKGREGPYNEQFF
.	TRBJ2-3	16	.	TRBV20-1	TGCAGTGCTAGAGATTCGGGTTCGGGACTCACAGATACGCAGTATTTT	CSARDSGSGLTDTQYF
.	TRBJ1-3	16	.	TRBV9	TGTGCCAGCAGCGGAGGGGACACGGGCTCTGGAAACACCATATATTTT	CASSGGDTGSGNTIYF
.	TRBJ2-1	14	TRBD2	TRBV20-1	TGCAGTGCTAGCTACCTAGCGGAATACAATGAGCAGTTCTTC	CSASYLAEYNEQFF
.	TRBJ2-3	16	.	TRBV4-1	TGCGCCAGCAGCCAAGATCGAGCCGAGGCGACAGATACGCAGTATTTT	CASSQDRAEATDTQYF
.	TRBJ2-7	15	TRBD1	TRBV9	TGTGCCAGCAGCGTAGCAGGGGGCGATACGTACGAGCAGTACTTC	CASSVAGGDTYEQYF
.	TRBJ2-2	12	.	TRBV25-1	TGTGCCAGCAGTGAATGGTCTGGGGAGCTGTTTTTT	CASSEWSGELFF
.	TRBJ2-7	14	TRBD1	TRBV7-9	TGTGCCAGCAGCCCCTGGGACAGGAATTACGAGCAGTACTTC	CASSPWDRNYEQYF
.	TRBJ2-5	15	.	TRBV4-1	TGCGCCAGCAGCCAGAAGACCGGACAGCAAGAGACCCAGTACTTC	CASSQKTGQQETQYF
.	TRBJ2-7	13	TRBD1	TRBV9	TGTGCCAGCAGCGCAGACAGGGGGGGTGAGCAGTACTTC	CASSADRGGEQYF
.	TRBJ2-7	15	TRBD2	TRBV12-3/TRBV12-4	TGTGCCAGCAGCCTAGCCCCTAGCGGGGGTTACGAGCAGTACTTC	CASSLAPSGGYEQYF
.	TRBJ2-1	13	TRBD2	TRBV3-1	TGTGCCAGCAGCCTCGGGGAGGGCTATGAGCAGTTCTTC	CASSLGEGYEQFF
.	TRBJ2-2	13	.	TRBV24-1	TGTGCCACCAGTCCTCGTAACACCGGGGAGCTGTTTTTT	CATSPRNTGELFF
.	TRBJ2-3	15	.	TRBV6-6	TGTGCCAGCAGTTACTTCCGAAAGCCCACAGATACGCAGTATTTT	CASSYFRKPTDTQYF
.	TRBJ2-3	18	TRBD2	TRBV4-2	TGTGCCAGCAGCCAAGATCAGGAAGCGGGGCCCGCCCCGGATACGCAGTATTTT	CASSQDQEAGPAPDTQYF
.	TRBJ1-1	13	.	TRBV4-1	TGCGCCAGCAGCCAAATTGCGGGGGCTGGAGCTTTCTTT	CASSQIAGAGAFF
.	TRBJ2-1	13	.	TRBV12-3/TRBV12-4	TGTGCCAGCAGTTTCGCGGGATCGAATGAGCAGTTCTTC	CASSFAGSNEQFF
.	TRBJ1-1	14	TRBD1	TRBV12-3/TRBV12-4	TGTGCCAGCAGTTTAAACACAGGGGGCCCTGAAGCTTTCTTT	CASSLNTGGPEAFF
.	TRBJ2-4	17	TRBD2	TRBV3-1	TGTGCCAGCAGCCCGGATGGGAGGGTCCTAGCCAAAAACATTCAGTACTTC	CASSPDGRVLAKNIQYF
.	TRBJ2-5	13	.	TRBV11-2	TGTGCCAGCAGCTTCGCGGGGCGAGAGACCCAGTACTTC	CASSFAGRETQYF
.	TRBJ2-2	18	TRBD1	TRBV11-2	TGTGCCAGCAGCTTACTCTTCCGGACAGGAGATAACACCGGGGAGCTGTTTTTT	CASSLLFRTGDNTGELFF
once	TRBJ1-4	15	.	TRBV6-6	TGTGCCAGCAGTCCTCCGACAGGCCTTTATGAAAAACTGTTTTTT	CASSPPTGLYEKLFF